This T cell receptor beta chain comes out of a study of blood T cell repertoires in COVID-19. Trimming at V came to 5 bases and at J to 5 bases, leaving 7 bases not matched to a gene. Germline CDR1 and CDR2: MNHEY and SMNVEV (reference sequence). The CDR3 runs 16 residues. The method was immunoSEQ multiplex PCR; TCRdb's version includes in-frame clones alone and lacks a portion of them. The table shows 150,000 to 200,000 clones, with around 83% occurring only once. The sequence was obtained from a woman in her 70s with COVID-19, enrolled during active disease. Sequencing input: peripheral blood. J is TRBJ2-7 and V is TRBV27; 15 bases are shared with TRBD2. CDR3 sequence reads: CASSVRTSGRGDEQYF. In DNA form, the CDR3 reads TGTGCCAGCAGTGTGCGGACTAGCGGGAGGGGCGACGAGCAGTACTTC.